This T cell receptor beta chain appears in the sequencing data of a study of shared clonotypes between healthy human individuals. Whole-study context: The donors, a couple of women and three men, were aged 18 to 49.

Note on this clone: The antigen remains undetermined.

Study conclusions and caveats: The rarefaction results pointed to incomplete sorted-subset sequencing despite large depth.

The V gene's germline CDR1 is SGHRS and CDR2 YFSETQ. V shed 5 bases and J shed 0 bases, with 12 bases lying between them. The CDR3 sequence is 15 residues long. Sorted-subset replicate PCR reactions contained 200 to 250 ng DNA, corresponding to about 30,000 T cell genomes. Here immunoSEQ multiplex PCR was the method, and the copy in TCRdb shows in-frame clones only, minus some. The sample contains about 330,000 clones, 74% of which appear only once. Donors had no recently reported acute infections or vaccinations and were HIV-negative. This sequence was found in a young man in good health. The sample taken for sequencing was memory CD4+ T cells sorted from blood. Subset specified: CD45RA-negative fraction. J is TRBJ1-3 and V is TRBV5-1; D might be TRBD1 (5 bases). CDR3 loop: CASSPGVFSGNTIYF. The CDR3, as DNA: TGCGCCAGCAGTCCGGGGGTCTTCTCTGGAAACACCATATATTTT.